This section outlines one T cell receptor (beta chain) sequence together with its context. The germline CDR1 and CDR2 sequences are SGHTA and FQGNSA. This CDR3 contains 15 residues. After re-calling the 5' RACE reads, TCRdb lists one entry per CDR3 protein, DNA absent. The specimen's table records a few hundred thousand distinct CDR3 sequences. The data derive from a study of monozygotic twins with inflammatory bowel disease. The sequenced material came from blood. The genes are TRBV7-2 and TRBJ2-7; as DNA is missing, the TRBD1 call by TCRdb cannot be tested. This TCR came from a human donor with ulcerative colitis or Crohn's disease, or a healthy co-twin of an affected twin (not recorded which). The CDR3 protein is CASSSSLQGYSEQYF.